This is a list of T cell receptor beta chains from one sample in a study of blood T cell repertoires in COVID-19. Sequencing used immunoSEQ multiplex PCR; TCRdb keeps in-frame clones, though not all of them. Of 52,000 or so clones in the sample, around 91% were seen once. Sample: peripheral blood. The receptors come from a human donor in a cohort sampled during active COVID-19. Both conserved end residues are part of each CDR3. The D gene is left open where the match is weak. Only some rows state a clone size, as once, few, many or a class for expanded clones.

TRBJ2-7 | TRBV5-1 | NA | NA | TGCGCCAGCAGCCCCGGGACTCCCTTTTGGGACTTC | CASSPGTPFWDF
TRBJ2-7 | TRBV5-1 | NA | TRBD2 | TGCGCCAGCAGCTTGGAAATAGCGGGAAACGAGGGCTCCTACGAGCAGTACTTC | CASSLEIAGNEGSYEQYF
TRBJ1-3 | TRBV7-9 | NA | NA | TGTGCCCTTTCTGGCCGTGGTCCTGGAAACACCATATATTTT | CALSGRGPGNTIYF
TRBJ2-3 | TRBV10-3 | NA | NA | TGTGCCATCAGTGAGATCAGGCAGGATACGCAGTATTTT | CAISEIRQDTQYF
TRBJ2-1 | TRBV3-1/TRBV3-2 | once | TRBD2 | TGTGCCAGCAGCCAACCCTGGTCTAGCGGGACTTTCAATGAGCAGTTCTTC | CASSQPWSSGTFNEQFF
TRBJ1-4 | TRBV10-3 | NA | NA | TGTGCCATCAGCGTCCAGGGATATGAAAAACTGTTTTTT | CAISVQGYEKLFF
TRBJ2-2 | TRBV7-6 | NA | NA | TGTGCCAGCAGCTTGCTTGAGTCCGGGGAGCTGTTTTTT | CASSLLESGELFF
TRBJ2-5 | TRBV5-6 | NA | NA | TGTGCCAGCAGCTTGTTTCGGGAAGACCAAGAGACCCAGTACTTC | CASSLFREDQETQYF
TRBJ2-7 | TRBV18 | NA | NA | TGTGCCAGCTCACAGGGGTACGAGCAGTACTTC | CASSQGYEQYF
TRBJ2-3 | TRBV30 | NA | TRBD2 | TGTGCCTGGAGGCCTAGCGGCATAAGCACAGATACGCAGTATTTT | CAWRPSGISTDTQYF
TRBJ2-1 | TRBV7-9 | NA | TRBD2 | TGTGCCAGCAGCTTAGTAGCGGGAGCCCACAATGAGCAGTTCTTC | CASSLVAGAHNEQFF